This T cell receptor beta chain appears in the sequencing data of a study of blood T cell repertoires in COVID-19. The wider study: The United States, Italy and Spain supplied acute and convalescent COVID-19 samples. PBMCs, B-cell-depleted T cells, or T cells were the source of the cDNA or gDNA that made up the material.

Germline trimming cut 0 bases from V and 6 bases from J; bases unmatched to any gene: 4. Germline V gene lookup returns CDR1 MGHRA and CDR2 YSYEKL. CDR3 length equals 15 residues. Seattle's enrolled individuals joined amid active infection and were then monitored longitudinally. Assay: immunoSEQ multiplex PCR; the TCRdb copy retains only in-frame clones and omits some. The table shows 150,000 or so clones, with 75% to 85% occurring only once. This receptor was obtained from a woman between 65 and 79 years old with COVID-19, enrolled during active disease. The chain has TRBV4-1 and TRBJ1-5, with 8 bases aligning to TRBD1. Sequencing input: peripheral blood. CDR3 bases: TGCGCCAGCAGCCAAGATGACAGGGGTACTCAGCCCCAGCATTTT. Protein: CASSQDDRGTQPQHF.